The 24 T cell receptor beta chains reported below all come from one sample, sequenced in a study of T-cell reconstitution after alpha-beta-depleted transplantation in children (dated by TCRdb to 2016 to 2017). Libraries came from PCR. Sequencing was carried out with an Illumina HiSeq 2500. Molecular barcoding was employed in the preparation of TCR libraries, with unique molecular identifiers being used to normalize TCRbeta repertoire quantification. TCRdb redid the processing of the public reads, applying fastp at Q25 and MiXCR, and retained in-frame beta chains. Every distinct CDR3 protein forms one entry, paired with its most common genes and DNA. This sample is represented by about half a million distinct CDR3 sequences; around 12% of them were singletons. The top ten clones comprise around 6.1% of the sample. Here the sequenced sample was PBMCs from the stem cell graft donor, taken from the stem cell graft. Receptors originate from a human donor who donated a stem cell graft to a child with combined immunodeficiency.

The CDR3 is CASSQRSSQETQYF. As DNA, the CDR3 is TGTGCCAGCAGCCAGCGGAGTTCCCAAGAGACCCAGTACTTC. The J gene is TRBJ2-5, the V gene TRBV3-1; D gene unclear. CDR3 size: 14 residues. With 3 bases removed from V and 1 base from J, the gap between germline ends came to 9 bases. Germline loops: CDR1 LGHDT, CDR2 YNNKEL (reference sequence).

This clonotype was seen repeatedly, ten times or more. The genes are TRBV7-2 and TRBJ2-7, with TRBD1 as a possible D gene (6 bases). There are 14 residues in the CDR3. The ends were cut back, 4 bases at V and 1 base at J, with 11 bases in the middle. Per the germline V gene, CDR1 is SGHTA and CDR2 is FQGNSA. CDR3 DNA sequence: TGTGCCAGCAGCTCAGACACAGGGTCCTACGAGCAGTACTTC. Its translation: CASSSDTGSYEQYF.

The table lists this clonotype with a few counts. The CDR3 DNA sequence: TGTGCCATCGGGGCAGGGACCGATACGCAGTATTTT. It is translated as CAIGAGTDTQYF. The gene calls are TRBV10-3 and TRBJ2-3, with D tentatively TRBD1 or TRBD2 (5 bases each). There are 12 residues in the CDR3. Deletions cut 8 bases from V and 6 bases from J, with 12 bases between. Germline V gives CDR1 ENHRY, CDR2 SYGVKD.

V is TRBV3-1 and J is TRBJ2-5; unclear D gene. Trimming removed 4 bases at V and 4 bases at J, with 13 bases between. CDR1 is LGHDT, CDR2 YNNKEL, per germline (reference sequence). The CDR3 spans 14 residues. The CDR3 nucleotides are TGTGCCAGCAGCCCCTTTCGGACCGCAGAGACCCAGTACTTC. Translation: CASSPFRTAETQYF.

The V gene is TRBV12-3 or TRBV12-4, the J gene TRBJ2-7; 7 bases line up with TRBD2. The CDR3 sequence is 13 residues long. Trimming cost V 3 bases and J 3 bases; bases outside gene matches: 2. CDR3 bases: TGTGCCAGCAGTTTTGCGGGAGTCTACGAGCAGTACTTC. Translating it yields CASSFAGVYEQYF.

This clonotype was counted only a few times. This sequence joins TRBV30 and TRBJ1-2; no firm D call. Deletions cut 2 bases from V and 1 base from J, with 8 bases between. Germline lookup yields CDR1 GTSNPN and CDR2 SVGIG (reference sequence). The length of the CDR3 is 13 residues. The DNA of the CDR3 is TGTGCCTGGAGTCTCCGGTTTAACTATGGCTACACCTTC. It translates to CAWSLRFNYGYTF.

This clonotype was observed a few times. V gene TRBV6-2 or TRBV6-3 combines with J gene TRBJ2-4; D unresolved. The CDR3 loop spans 17 amino acids. Trimming stripped 0 bases from V and 0 bases from J, with 12 bases between. CDR1 is MNHEY and CDR2 is SVGEGT in the germline V gene. For the CDR3, the DNA is TGTGCCAGCAGTTACTCGGAACTATTACTAGCCAAAAACATTCAGTACTTC. Its translation: CASSYSELLLAKNIQYF.

The chain is built from TRBV24-1 and TRBJ2-3; D may be TRBD2 (5 bases). Trimming took off 3 bases at V and 6 bases at J, with 12 bases between the two ends. CDR1 is KGHDR and CDR2 is SFDVKD in the germline V gene. This CDR3 is built from 14 residues. DNA for the CDR3: TGTGCCACCAGTGATCTAGCCACGGGGGATACGCAGTATTTT. It encodes CATSDLATGDTQYF.

V is TRBV12-3 or TRBV12-4 and J is TRBJ1-3; D not resolved. V was trimmed by 10 bases and J by 8 bases, leaving 24 bases between them. The CDR3 loop spans 15 amino acids. The CDR3 loop is CATSSGRKEKDTIYF. The CDR3 nucleotides are TGTGCCACCTCCTCCGGGAGGAAAGAGAAGGACACCATATATTTT.

This clonotype occurred many times. The V gene is TRBV24-1, the J gene TRBJ2-1; a weak D match, TRBD1 (6 bases). Germline values: CDR1 KGHDR, CDR2 SFDVKD. V gave up 4 bases and J gave up 1 base, with 16 bases separating them. The CDR3 has 17 residues. The CDR3 region is CATSEPSGHLSYNEQFF. DNA for the CDR3: TGTGCCACCAGTGAACCCTCGGGACACCTATCCTACAATGAGCAGTTCTTC.

This clonotype was found many times. The rearrangement joins TRBV6-5 to TRBJ2-7; 9 bases are shared with TRBD1. Trimming removed 2 bases from V and 3 bases from J; junction bases left unmatched: 2. The germline CDR1 and CDR2 sequences are MNHEY and SVGAGI. CDR3 length equals 14 residues. The CDR3 loop is CASSYRDRVYEQYF. As DNA, the CDR3 is TGTGCCAGCAGTTACCGGGACAGGGTCTACGAGCAGTACTTC.

Many counts were recorded for this clonotype. The J gene is TRBJ1-4, the V gene TRBV25-1; 10 bases fit TRBD1. CDR1 is MGHDK and CDR2 is SYGVNS in the germline V gene. There are 15 residues in the CDR3. The trim removed 2 bases at V and 8 bases at J, leaving 5 bases unmatched. The CDR3 DNA reads TGTGCCAGCAGTGAAAGACAGGGGGCGGCGGAAAAACTGTTTTTT. Translated, it gives CASSERQGAAEKLFF.

This clonotype was counted a few times. CDR3 in DNA: TGTGCCAGCAGCTTGCGTACGACGGCACACGAGACCCAGTACTTC. It is translated as CASSLRTTAHETQYF. The V and J genes are TRBV5-6 and TRBJ2-5; D remains ambiguous. Germline CDR1 SGHDT, CDR2 YYEEEE. The CDR3 runs to 15 residues. Trimming took 1 base from V and 5 from J, leaving 15 bases between them.

This clonotype was counted only a few times. The rearrangement uses TRBV28 and TRBJ2-1; 10 bases align to TRBD2. The CDR3 is made up of 16 amino acids. V shed 4 bases, J shed 3 bases, and the junction held 6 bases outside the gene matches. Germline V gene data show CDR1 as MDHEN and CDR2 as SYDVKM. CDR3 loop: CASSSTGTSVYNEQFF. The CDR3 DNA is TGTGCCAGCAGTTCAACCGGGACTAGCGTCTACAATGAGCAGTTCTTC.

This clonotype was counted at least ten times. The rearrangement links TRBV20-1 to TRBJ1-2; D ambiguous. CDR3 length: 13 amino acids. V was shortened by 5 bases and J by 3 bases, with 13 bases between the two germline ends. The V gene's germline CDR1 is DFQATT and CDR2 SNEGSKA (reference sequence). CDR3 residues: CSALPGRHYGYTF. The CDR3 DNA follows: TGCAGTGCTCTTCCGGGCCGGCACTATGGCTACACCTTC.

This clonotype was seen repeatedly, ten times or more. The chain is built from TRBV12-3 or TRBV12-4 and TRBJ2-3; 7 bases are a match to TRBD2. This CDR3 is 14 amino acids long. V trimming: 6 bases; J trimming: 0 bases; junction bases outside the gene matches: 3. Here the CDR3 DNA reads TGTGCCAGCAGATATAGCGGGAGCACAGATACGCAGTATTTT. It specifies CASRYSGSTDTQYF.

In this sample, this clonotype turned up many times. CDR3 coding DNA: TGTGCCATCAGTGATGTGACAGGGATAACAGATACGCAGTATTTT. This gives the protein CAISDVTGITDTQYF. V usage is TRBV10-3 and J usage is TRBJ2-3; 7 nucleotides align to TRBD1. The CDR3 extends over 15 amino acids. V was clipped by 3 bases and J by 3 bases; unmatched bases: 6. Germline V gene lookup returns CDR1 ENHRY and CDR2 SYGVKD.

The chain combines TRBV27 with TRBJ1-6, with D perhaps matching TRBD1 (5 bases). Germline assignment: CDR1 MNHEY and CDR2 SMNVEV (reference sequence). The CDR3 runs to 18 residues. With 0 bases removed from V and 9 bases from J, the gap between germline ends came to 21 bases. The CDR3 DNA reads as TGTGCCAGCAGTTTATCGATCCCGTTGGGGGGTCCTGGTTCACCCCTCCACTTT. Translated: CASSLSIPLGGPGSPLHF.

The V and J genes are TRBV12-3 or TRBV12-4 and TRBJ2-3; TRBD2 aligns across 9 bases. Germline trimming cut 6 bases from V and 5 bases from J; bases unmatched to any gene: 6. This CDR3 contains 14 residues. CDR3 bases: TGTGCCAGCAGCGCGGGGGGGCCGATAGATACGCAGTATTTT. It yields the protein CASSAGGPIDTQYF.

This clonotype was observed a few times. The chain links TRBV24-1 to TRBJ2-1; no reliable D call. CDR1 and CDR2 (germline): KGHDR, SFDVKD. The V end was cut by 2 bases, the J end by 9 bases, with 16 bases between. The CDR3 extends over 15 amino acids. The CDR3 loop reads CATSDWPRGWGEQFF. In DNA form, the CDR3 reads TGTGCCACCAGTGATTGGCCGAGAGGATGGGGTGAGCAGTTCTTC.

This clonotype has just a few counts. The V gene is TRBV6-1, the J gene TRBJ2-3; TRBD1 matches at 7 bases. The CDR3 runs to 15 residues. Germline V CDR1 and CDR2: MNHNS, SASEGT. Unmatched junction bases numbered 6, after V lost 4 bases and J lost 2 bases. The CDR3 here is CASSVGQANTDTQYF. In nucleotides, the CDR3 is TGTGCCAGCAGTGTCGGACAGGCCAACACAGATACGCAGTATTTT.

In this sample, this clonotype turned up a few times. CDR3 in DNA: TGTGCCAGCAGTCTAGGGTACAGGGCCCGCGGAGATACGCAGTATTTT. Translated, it gives CASSLGYRARGDTQYF. The rearrangement links TRBV27 to TRBJ2-3, with D tentatively TRBD1 (6 bases). The V end lost 5 bases, the J end lost 5 bases, and 20 bases lay between the germline ends. The germline V gene encodes CDR1 MNHEY and CDR2 SMNVEV (reference sequence). CDR3 length: 16 amino acids.

V is TRBV6-5 and J is TRBJ2-4; D is uncertain. Trimming shortened V by 8 bases and J by 3 bases, and 2 bases separated the two germline ends. The CDR3 runs 10 residues. Germline V CDR1 and CDR2: MNHEY, SVGAGI. This chain's CDR3 is CASGKNIQYF. The DNA for the CDR3 is TGTGCCAGCGGCAAAAACATTCAGTACTTC.

This clonotype has a single count. The chain employs TRBV7-6 and TRBJ2-1; the match to TRBD2 covers 9 bases. CDR1 and CDR2 from the germline V gene are SGHVS and FNYEAQ. J gave up 8 bases and V 5 bases, and 10 bases lay outside the gene matches. CDR3 length equals 15 residues. CDR3 nucleotide sequence: TGTGCCAGCAGCCCTCAAGCGGGGGGAGGGGATGAGCAGTTCTTC. Protein product: CASSPQAGGGDEQFF.